Presented here are 15 T cell receptor beta chains from one specimen sequenced in a study of cytomegalovirus exposure and HLA in healthy donors. 60 Vbeta and 13 Jbeta primers were used in PCR. Profiled with immunoSEQ multiplex PCR; TCRdb holds only in-frame clones, not every one. This table has about 160,000 clones, 80% appearing once. The sample taken for sequencing was PBMCs. These receptors all stem from a woman aged 50 to 60 in good health and CMV-seronegative.

J is TRBJ2-5 and V is TRBV19; 9 bases are shared with TRBD1. Germline CDR1 and CDR2: LNHDA and SQIVND (reference sequence). Germline trimming cut 4 bases from V and 0 bases from J; bases unmatched to any gene: 6. The CDR3 length is 16 residues. CDR3 nucleotides: TGTGCCAGTAGTACCGGACAGGGGAAGCACCAAGAGACCCAGTACTTC. Its translation is CASSTGQGKHQETQYF.

This chain links TRBV15 with TRBJ1-2; D gene ambiguous. Deletions cut 2 bases from V and 2 bases from J, with 6 bases between. The CDR3 totals 13 residues. Germline V gives CDR1 LNHNV, CDR2 YYDKDF (reference sequence). In nucleotides, the CDR3 is TGTGCCACCAGCAGATTACAGAACTATGGCTACACCTTC. Encoded protein: CATSRLQNYGYTF.

This chain joins TRBV10-1 and TRBJ2-3, with 8 bases matching TRBD1. Per the germline V gene, CDR1 is WNHNN and CDR2 is SYGVQD (reference sequence). Trimming removed 6 bases from V and 1 base from J; junction bases left unmatched: 12. The CDR3 runs to 17 residues. In DNA form, the CDR3 reads TGCGCCAGCAGACTGGTCCGCGGGGACAGGCGCACAGATACGCAGTATTTT. This codes for CASRLVRGDRRTDTQYF.

The chain combines TRBV7-2 with TRBJ1-5; D may be TRBD1 (5 bases). CDR3 length equals 14 residues. The V and J ends lost 1 base and 3 bases respectively, with 7 bases between them. In germline, CDR1 is SGHTA, CDR2 FQGNSA. The CDR3: CASSLDRPNQPQHF. CDR3 coding DNA: TGTGCCAGCAGCTTAGACAGGCCCAATCAGCCCCAGCATTTT.

The rearrangement joins TRBV18 to TRBJ1-1, with D unclear. The CDR3 spans 16 residues. CDR1 KGHSH and CDR2 LQKENI come from the germline V gene. V lost 2 bases to trimming and J lost 0 bases, with 13 bases between them. The CDR3: CASSPILSDMNTEAFF. The CDR3 nucleotides are TGTGCCAGCTCACCAATCTTGAGTGACATGAACACTGAAGCTTTCTTT.

The chain has TRBV19 and TRBJ1-5; the D is unclear. The germline V gene encodes CDR1 LNHDA and CDR2 SQIVND (reference sequence). Trimming removed 6 bases at V and 6 bases at J, with 9 bases between. This CDR3 spans 12 amino acids. In nucleotides, the CDR3 is TGTGCCAGTAGAGTGTTCGGTCAGCCCCAGCATTTT. Translating it yields CASRVFGQPQHF. Supplemented by reference TRBV19 and TRBJ1-5, the full variable domain reads DGGITQSPKYLFRKEGQNVTLSCEQNLNHDAMYWYRQDPGQGLRLIYYSQIVNDFQKGDIAEGYSVSREKKESFPLTVTSAQKNPTAFYLCASRVFGQPQHFGDGTRLSIL.

The chain combines TRBV6-6 with TRBJ2-7, with 7 bases lining up with TRBD1. The CDR3 consists of 13 residues. V gave up 6 bases and J gave up 2 bases; unmatched junction bases: 4. CDR1 and CDR2 from the germline V gene are MNHNY and SVGAGI (reference sequence). The CDR3 region is CASSPGTAYEQYF. As DNA, the CDR3 is TGTGCCAGCAGCCCCGGGACAGCCTACGAGCAGTACTTC.

This clone has more than one count but fewer than ten. The chain has TRBV15 and TRBJ2-5; TRBD2 agrees at 13 bases. V dropped 1 base and J dropped 1; count of bases not matched to a gene: 3. The CDR3 is made up of 17 amino acids. CDR1 is LNHNV and CDR2 is YYDKDF in the germline V gene (reference sequence). In DNA, the CDR3 is TGTGCCACCAGCAGAGGGACTAGCGGGAGACCCCAAGAGACCCAGTACTTC. Its translation is CATSRGTSGRPQETQYF. Variable domain in full (rest from reference TRBV15 and TRBJ2-5): DAMVIQNPRYQVTQFGKPVTLSCSQTLNHNVMYWYQQKSSQAPKLLFHYYDKDFNNEADTPDNFQSRRPNTSFCFLDIRSPGLGDTAMYLCATSRGTSGRPQETQYFGPGTRLLVL.

J is TRBJ1-1 and V is TRBV7-2; D remains ambiguous. This CDR3 contains 11 residues. The germline V gene encodes CDR1 SGHTA and CDR2 FQGNSA. V was trimmed by 7 bases and J by 11 bases, leaving 14 bases between them. CDR3 DNA: TGTGCCAGCACCATTCGAGCGATGGCTTTCTTT. Protein: CASTIRAMAFF.

This clone was seen just once. The J gene is TRBJ2-7, the V gene TRBV7-9; the match to TRBD2 covers 11 bases. With 7 bases clipped from V and 4 bases from J, the junction kept 9 bases outside the gene matches. The CDR3 length is 15 residues. Germline CDR1 is SEHNR and CDR2 is FQNEAQ (reference sequence). This chain's CDR3 is CASTGTSGRGYEQYF. CDR3 bases: TGTGCCAGCACGGGTACTAGCGGGAGAGGTTACGAGCAGTACTTC.

The genes are TRBV2 and TRBJ1-4; D gene unclear. V was cut by 4 bases and J by 15 bases, with 18 bases left in between. Germline V gives CDR1 SNHLY, CDR2 FYNNEI. The CDR3 is made up of 13 amino acids. The CDR3 coding sequence is TGTGCCAGCAGTGTAACAGCCGTGAAAAAGGTGTTTTTT. Translated: CASSVTAVKKVFF.

The V gene is TRBV27, the J gene TRBJ2-7; a weak D match, TRBD1 (5 bases). The germline V gene has CDR1 MNHEY and CDR2 SMNVEV (reference sequence). The V gene lost 6 bases and the J gene lost 4 bases, with 19 bases spanning the gap. CDR3 length: 15 residues. The CDR3 protein is CASSPVRGVSYEQYF. The CDR3 DNA reads TGTGCCAGCAGCCCCGTAAGGGGTGTCTCGTACGAGCAGTACTTC.

Here the CDR3 DNA reads TGCGCCAGCAGCCGATTAGCGGGATCTACAGATACGCAGTATTTT. This translates into CASSRLAGSTDTQYF. The J gene is TRBJ2-3, the V gene TRBV4-1; TRBD2 matches at 8 bases. The CDR3 length is 15 residues. Germline CDR1 is MGHRA and CDR2 is YSYEKL. V lost 4 bases and J lost 3; bases outside the gene matches: 6.

This clone was seen a few times. The chain employs TRBV6-5 and TRBJ1-1; D remains unclear. The CDR3 runs 13 residues. The germline V and J ends were trimmed by 5 bases and 5 bases, with 12 bases remaining between them. CDR1 and CDR2 (germline): MNHEY, SVGAGI. The CDR3 nucleotides are TGTGCCAGCAGTGGACTCGGAAGTACTGAAGCTTTCTTT. It specifies CASSGLGSTEAFF.

V and J are TRBV27 and TRBJ2-7; tentatively, D is TRBD1 (6 bases). Trimming cost V 6 bases and J 3 bases, with 9 bases left between them. Germline-derived CDR1 and CDR2 are MNHEY and SMNVEV (reference sequence). This CDR3 comprises 12 residues. CDR3 region: CASSFRGYEQYF. As DNA, the CDR3 is TGTGCCAGCAGCTTCAGGGGCTACGAGCAGTACTTC.